This T cell receptor (beta chain) was recovered during a study of cytomegalovirus exposure and HLA in healthy donors. The trim removed 1 base at V and 6 bases at J, leaving 5 bases unmatched. The CDR3 sequence is 15 residues long. Germline V gives CDR1 MNHNS, CDR2 SASEGT. PCR amplification relied on 60 Vbeta primers (plus 13 Jbeta primers). Sequencing was performed with immunoSEQ multiplex PCR; in TCRdb, only in-frame clones are kept and a portion is missing. The sample includes about 94,000 clones, roughly 80% of them seen just once. Study conclusions and caveats: Listed as cytomegalovirus-associated were over 150 TCR beta chains. A previous analysis found most TCR beta V segments productive roughly 87% or roughly 30% of the time. Some public TCRs appeared in many individuals, while most sequences were rare. The number of N-insertions in an Asian-associated ancestry cluster was reportedly below the approximately 600-donor mean in a later analysis.

Notes on this clone: Its antigen is unknown.

Sequencing input: PBMCs. The V call is TRBV6-1, the J call TRBJ1-4, with 7 nucleotides matching TRBD1. The sequence came from a man aged 30 to 39 in good health and CMV-seronegative. DNA of the CDR3: TGTGCCAGCAGTGAAGGGGACAGTGAGCATGAAAAACTGTTTTTT. Residues: CASSEGDSEHEKLFF.